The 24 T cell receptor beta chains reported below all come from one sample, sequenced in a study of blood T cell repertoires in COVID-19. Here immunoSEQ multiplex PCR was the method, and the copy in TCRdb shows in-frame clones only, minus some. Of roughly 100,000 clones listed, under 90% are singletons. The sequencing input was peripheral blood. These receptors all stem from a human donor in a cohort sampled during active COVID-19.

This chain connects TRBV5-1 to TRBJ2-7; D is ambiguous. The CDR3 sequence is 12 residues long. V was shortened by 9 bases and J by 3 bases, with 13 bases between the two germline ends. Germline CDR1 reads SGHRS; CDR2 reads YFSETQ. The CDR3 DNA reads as TGCGCCACCTCGAGCCGTTTCTACGAGCAGTACTTC. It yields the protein CATSSRFYEQYF. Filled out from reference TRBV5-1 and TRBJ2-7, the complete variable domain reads KAGVTQTPRYLIKTRGQQVTLSCSPISGHRSVSWYQQTPGQGLQFLFEYFSETQRNKGNFPGRFSGRQFSNSRSEMNVSTLELGDSALYLCATSSRFYEQYFGPGTRLTVT.

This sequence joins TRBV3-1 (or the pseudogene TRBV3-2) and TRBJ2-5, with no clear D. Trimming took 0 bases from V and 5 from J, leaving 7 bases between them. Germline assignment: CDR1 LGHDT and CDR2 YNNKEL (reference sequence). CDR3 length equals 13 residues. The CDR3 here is CASSQDDLETQYF. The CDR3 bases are TGTGCCAGCAGCCAAGATGACTTGGAGACCCAGTACTTC.

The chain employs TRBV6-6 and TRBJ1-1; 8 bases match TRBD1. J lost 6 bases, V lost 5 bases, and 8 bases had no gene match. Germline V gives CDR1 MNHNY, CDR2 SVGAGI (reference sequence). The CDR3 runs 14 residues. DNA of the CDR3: TGTGCCAGCAGTGGCCGGACAGGGTTACCTGAAGCTTTCTTT. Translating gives CASSGRTGLPEAFF.

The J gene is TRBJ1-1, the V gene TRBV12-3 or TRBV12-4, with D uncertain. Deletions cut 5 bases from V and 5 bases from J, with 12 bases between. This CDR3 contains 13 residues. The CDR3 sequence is CASSAARRTEAFF. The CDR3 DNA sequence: TGTGCCAGCAGTGCGGCCCGTCGTACTGAAGCTTTCTTT.

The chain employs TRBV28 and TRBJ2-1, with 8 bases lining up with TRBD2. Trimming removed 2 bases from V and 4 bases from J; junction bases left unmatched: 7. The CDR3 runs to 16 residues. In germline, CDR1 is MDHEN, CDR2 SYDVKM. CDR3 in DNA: TGTGCCAGCAGTTTAGTTTACGGGAGGGCGTACAATGAGCAGTTCTTC. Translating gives CASSLVYGRAYNEQFF.

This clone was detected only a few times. The CDR3 bases are TGTGCCAGCTCACCAGCTAGCGGGAGGCTCGAGCAGTACTTC. It codes for CASSPASGRLEQYF. This chain joins TRBV18 and TRBJ2-7; 11 nucleotides line up with TRBD2. With 2 bases clipped from V and 6 bases from J, the junction kept 3 bases outside the gene matches. Germline V gene lookup returns CDR1 KGHSH and CDR2 LQKENI. The CDR3 totals 14 residues. The variable domain in full, completed from reference TRBV18 and TRBJ2-7, reads NAGVMQNPRHLVRRRGQEARLRCSPMKGHSHVYWYRQLPEEGLKFMVYLQKENIIDESGMPKERFSAEFPKEGPSILRIQQVVRGDSAAYFCASSPASGRLEQYFGPGTRLTVT.

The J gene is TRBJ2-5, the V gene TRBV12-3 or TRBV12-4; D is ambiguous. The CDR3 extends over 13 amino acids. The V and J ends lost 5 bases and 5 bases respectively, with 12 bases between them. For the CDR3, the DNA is TGTGCCAGCAGTGCAGGTCCCCGGGAGACCCAGTACTTC. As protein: CASSAGPRETQYF.

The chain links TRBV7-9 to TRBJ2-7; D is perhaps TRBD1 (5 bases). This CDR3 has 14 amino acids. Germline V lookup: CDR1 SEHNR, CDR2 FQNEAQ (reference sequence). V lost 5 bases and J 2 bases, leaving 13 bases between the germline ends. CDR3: CASSLGDSTYEQYF. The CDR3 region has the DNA TGTGCCAGCAGCCTAGGTGACAGTACCTACGAGCAGTACTTC.

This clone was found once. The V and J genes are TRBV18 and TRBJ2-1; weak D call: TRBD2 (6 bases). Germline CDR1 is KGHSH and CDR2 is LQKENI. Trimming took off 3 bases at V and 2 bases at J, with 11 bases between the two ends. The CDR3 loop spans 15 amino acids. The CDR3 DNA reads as TGTGCCAGCTCACCGGGACTGAGGACCTACAATGAGCAGTTCTTC. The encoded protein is CASSPGLRTYNEQFF.

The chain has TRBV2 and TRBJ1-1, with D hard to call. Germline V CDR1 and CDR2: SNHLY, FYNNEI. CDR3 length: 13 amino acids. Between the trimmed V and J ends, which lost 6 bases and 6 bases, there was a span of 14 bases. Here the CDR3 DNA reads TGTGCCAGCAGGCGGACCGGGGATGCTGAAGCTTTCTTT. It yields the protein CASRRTGDAEAFF.

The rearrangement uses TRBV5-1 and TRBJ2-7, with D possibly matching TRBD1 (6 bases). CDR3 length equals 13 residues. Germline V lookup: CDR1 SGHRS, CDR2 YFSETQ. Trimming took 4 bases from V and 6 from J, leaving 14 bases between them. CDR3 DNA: TGCGCCAGCAGCGCCGTGACAGGTATCGAGCAGTACTTC. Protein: CASSAVTGIEQYF.

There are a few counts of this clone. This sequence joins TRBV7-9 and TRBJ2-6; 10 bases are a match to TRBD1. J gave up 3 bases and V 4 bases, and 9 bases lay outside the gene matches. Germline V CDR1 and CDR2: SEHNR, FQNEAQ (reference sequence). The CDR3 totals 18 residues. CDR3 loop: CASSSAGTGVGGANVLTF. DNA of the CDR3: TGTGCCAGCAGCTCGGCCGGGACAGGGGTTGGTGGGGCCAACGTCCTGACTTTC.

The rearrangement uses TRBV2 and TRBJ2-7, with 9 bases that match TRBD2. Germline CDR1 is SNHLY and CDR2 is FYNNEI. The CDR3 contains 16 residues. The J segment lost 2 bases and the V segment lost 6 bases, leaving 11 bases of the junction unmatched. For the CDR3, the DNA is TGTGCCAGCAGGGAACGACAGGGCGGGAGGGCCTACGAGCAGTACTTC. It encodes CASRERQGGRAYEQYF.

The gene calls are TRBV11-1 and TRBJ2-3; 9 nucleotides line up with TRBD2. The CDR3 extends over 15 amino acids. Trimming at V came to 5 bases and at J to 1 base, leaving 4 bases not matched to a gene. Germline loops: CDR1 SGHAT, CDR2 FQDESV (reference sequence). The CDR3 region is CASSTRTSGTDTQYF. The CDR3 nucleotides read TGTGCCAGCAGCACCCGGACTAGCGGCACAGATACGCAGTATTTT.

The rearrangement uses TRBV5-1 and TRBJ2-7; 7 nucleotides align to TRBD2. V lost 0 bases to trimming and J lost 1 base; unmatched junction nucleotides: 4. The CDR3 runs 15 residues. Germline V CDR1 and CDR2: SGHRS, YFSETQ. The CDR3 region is CASSLVGGGSYEQYF. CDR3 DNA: TGCGCCAGCAGCTTGGTCGGGGGAGGGTCCTACGAGCAGTACTTC.

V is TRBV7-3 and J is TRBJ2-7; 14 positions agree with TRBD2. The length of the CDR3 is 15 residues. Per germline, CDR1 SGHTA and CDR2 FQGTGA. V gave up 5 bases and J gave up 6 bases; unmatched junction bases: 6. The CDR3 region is CASSQGLAGVREQYF. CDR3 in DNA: TGTGCCAGCAGCCAGGGACTAGCGGGAGTACGCGAGCAGTACTTC.

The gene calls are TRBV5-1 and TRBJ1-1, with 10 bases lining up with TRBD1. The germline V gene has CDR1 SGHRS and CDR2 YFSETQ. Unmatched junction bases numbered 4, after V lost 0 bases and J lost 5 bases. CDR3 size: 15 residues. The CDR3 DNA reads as TGCGCCAGCAGCTTGGGTTGGGGACAGGGGACTGAAGCTTTCTTT. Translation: CASSLGWGQGTEAFF.

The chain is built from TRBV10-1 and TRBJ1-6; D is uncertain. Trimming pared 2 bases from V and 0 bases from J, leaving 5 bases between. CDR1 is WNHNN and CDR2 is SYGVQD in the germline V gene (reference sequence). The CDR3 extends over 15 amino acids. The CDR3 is CASSERSSYNSPLHF. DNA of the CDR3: TGCGCCAGCAGTGAGCGGAGCTCCTATAATTCACCCCTCCACTTT.

The CDR3 loop reads CASSLWGVHYGYTF. CDR3 DNA: TGTGCCAGCAGCCTTTGGGGGGTGCACTATGGCTACACCTTC. This sequence joins TRBV3-1 (or the pseudogene TRBV3-2) and TRBJ1-2, with D perhaps matching TRBD1 (5 bases). The CDR3 extends over 14 amino acids. V was clipped by 4 bases and J by 3 bases, with 12 bases between them. Germline CDR1 is LGHDT and CDR2 is YNNKEL (reference sequence).

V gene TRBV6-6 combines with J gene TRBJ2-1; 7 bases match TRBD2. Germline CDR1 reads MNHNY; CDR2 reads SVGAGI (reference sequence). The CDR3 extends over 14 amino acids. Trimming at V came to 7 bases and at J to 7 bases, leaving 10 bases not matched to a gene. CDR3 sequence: CASKGGGSRNEQFF. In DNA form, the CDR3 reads TGTGCCAGCAAAGGCGGCGGGAGTCGAAATGAGCAGTTCTTC.

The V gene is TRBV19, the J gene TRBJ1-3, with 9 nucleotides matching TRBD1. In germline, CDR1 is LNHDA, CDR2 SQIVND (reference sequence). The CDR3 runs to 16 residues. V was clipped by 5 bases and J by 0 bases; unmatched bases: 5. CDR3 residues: CASSRDREYSGNTIYF. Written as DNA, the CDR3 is TGTGCCAGTAGTCGGGACAGGGAATACTCTGGAAACACCATATATTTT.

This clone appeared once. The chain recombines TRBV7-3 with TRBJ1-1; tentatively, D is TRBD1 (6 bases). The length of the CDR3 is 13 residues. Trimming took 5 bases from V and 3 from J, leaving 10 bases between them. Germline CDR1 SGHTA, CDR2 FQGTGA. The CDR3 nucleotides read TGTGCCAGCAGCCTAAACAGGGACACTGAAGCTTTCTTT. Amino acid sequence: CASSLNRDTEAFF.

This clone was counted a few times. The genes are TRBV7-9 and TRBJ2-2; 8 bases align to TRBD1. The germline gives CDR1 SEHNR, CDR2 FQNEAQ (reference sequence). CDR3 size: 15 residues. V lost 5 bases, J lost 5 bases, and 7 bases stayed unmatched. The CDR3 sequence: CASSAATGVTGELFF. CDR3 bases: TGTGCCAGCAGCGCCGCGACAGGGGTAACCGGGGAGCTGTTTTTT.

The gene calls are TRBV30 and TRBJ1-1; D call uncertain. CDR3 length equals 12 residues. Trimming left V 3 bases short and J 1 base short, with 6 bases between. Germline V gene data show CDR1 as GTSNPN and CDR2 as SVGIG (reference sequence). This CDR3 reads CAWRKQNTEAFF. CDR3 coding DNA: TGTGCCTGGAGAAAACAGAACACTGAAGCTTTCTTT.